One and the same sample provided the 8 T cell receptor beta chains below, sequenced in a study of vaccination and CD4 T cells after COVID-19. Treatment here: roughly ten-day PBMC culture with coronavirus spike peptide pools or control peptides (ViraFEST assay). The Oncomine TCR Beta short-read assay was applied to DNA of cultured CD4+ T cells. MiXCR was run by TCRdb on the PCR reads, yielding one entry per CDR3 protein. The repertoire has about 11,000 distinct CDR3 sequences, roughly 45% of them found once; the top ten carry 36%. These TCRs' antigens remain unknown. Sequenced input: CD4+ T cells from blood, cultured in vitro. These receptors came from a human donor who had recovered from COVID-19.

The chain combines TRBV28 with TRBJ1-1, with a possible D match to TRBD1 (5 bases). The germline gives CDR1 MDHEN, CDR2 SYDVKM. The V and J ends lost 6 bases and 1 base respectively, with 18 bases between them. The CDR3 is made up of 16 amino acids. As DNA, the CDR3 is TGTGCCAGCAGCCCCCTCCCGGGACGGAGGAACACTGAAGCTTTCTTT. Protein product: CASSPLPGRRNTEAFF.

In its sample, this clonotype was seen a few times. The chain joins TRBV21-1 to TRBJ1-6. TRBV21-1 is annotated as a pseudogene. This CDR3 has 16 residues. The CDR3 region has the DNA TGTGCCAGCAGCTCCGGGGGCCGGGAGGCCCATTCACCCCTCCACTTT. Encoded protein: CASSSGGREAHSPLHF.

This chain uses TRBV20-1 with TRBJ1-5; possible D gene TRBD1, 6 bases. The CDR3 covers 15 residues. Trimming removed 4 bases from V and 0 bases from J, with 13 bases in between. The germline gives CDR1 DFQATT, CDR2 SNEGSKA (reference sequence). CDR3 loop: CSATTGGYSNQPQHF. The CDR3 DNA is TGCAGTGCTACGACAGGCGGATATAGCAATCAGCCCCAGCATTTT.

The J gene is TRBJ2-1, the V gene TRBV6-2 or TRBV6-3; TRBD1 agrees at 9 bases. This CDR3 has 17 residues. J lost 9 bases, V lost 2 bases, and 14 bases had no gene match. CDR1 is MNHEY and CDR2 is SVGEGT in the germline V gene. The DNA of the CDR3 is TGTGCCAGCAGTTACACCACCGGGACAGGGAGGTTCGGTGAGCAGTTCTTC. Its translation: CASSYTTGTGRFGEQFF.

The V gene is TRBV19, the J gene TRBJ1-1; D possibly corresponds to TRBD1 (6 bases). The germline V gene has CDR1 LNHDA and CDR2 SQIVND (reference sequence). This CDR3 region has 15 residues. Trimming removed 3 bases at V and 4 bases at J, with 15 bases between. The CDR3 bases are TGTGCCAGTAGTATTAGGGGGAGGAGGAGCACTGAAGCTTTCTTT. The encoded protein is CASSIRGRRSTEAFF.

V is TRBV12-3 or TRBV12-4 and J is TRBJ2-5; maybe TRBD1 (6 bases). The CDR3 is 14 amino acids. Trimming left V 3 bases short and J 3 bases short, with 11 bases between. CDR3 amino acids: CASSLRTAKETQYF. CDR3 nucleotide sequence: TGTGCCAGCAGTTTGAGGACAGCTAAAGAGACCCAGTACTTC.

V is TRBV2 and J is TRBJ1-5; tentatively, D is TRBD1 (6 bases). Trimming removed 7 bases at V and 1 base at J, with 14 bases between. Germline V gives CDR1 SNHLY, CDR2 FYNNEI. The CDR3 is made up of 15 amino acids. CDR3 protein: CASNRQEGSNQPQHF. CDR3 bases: TGTGCCAGCAATAGACAGGAGGGGAGCAATCAGCCCCAGCATTTT.

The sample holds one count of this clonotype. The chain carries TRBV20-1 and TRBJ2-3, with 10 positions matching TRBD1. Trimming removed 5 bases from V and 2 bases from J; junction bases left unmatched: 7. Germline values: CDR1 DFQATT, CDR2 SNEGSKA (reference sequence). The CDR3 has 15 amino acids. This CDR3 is CSAQTGGSFTDTQYF. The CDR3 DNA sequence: TGCAGTGCTCAGACAGGGGGCAGTTTCACAGATACGCAGTATTTT.